The 22 T cell receptor beta chains given below trace back to one sample, sequenced in a study of blood T cell repertoires in COVID-19. TCRdb's copy holds only in-frame clones and misses some; the assay was immunoSEQ multiplex PCR. The sample lists nearly 200,000 clones, 85% to 90% occurring once. The sequencing sample was made of peripheral blood. These receptors all come from a woman aged 65 to 85 with acute or convalescent COVID-19.

The rearrangement uses TRBV4-3 and TRBJ2-2; D perhaps matches TRBD1 (6 bases). V lost 0 bases and J lost 8, with 10 bases in between. The CDR3 spans 14 residues. Germline V gene data show CDR1 as LGHNA and CDR2 as YSLEER. The CDR3 nucleotides read TGCGCCAGCAGCCAAGAAGGCAGGGGAGGGGAGCTGTTTTTT. It encodes CASSQEGRGGELFF.

The gene calls are TRBV18 and TRBJ1-1; 8 positions agree with TRBD1. The germline gives CDR1 KGHSH, CDR2 LQKENI. After removal of 2 bases from V and 0 bases from J, the junction contained 2 bases not matched to a gene. The CDR3 loop spans 15 amino acids. The CDR3, as DNA: TGTGCCAGCTCACCAGCGACAGGGGTGAACACTGAAGCTTTCTTT. Its protein is CASSPATGVNTEAFF.

The gene calls are TRBV28 and TRBJ1-2; 8 bases fit TRBD1. The CDR3 totals 13 residues. CDR1 is MDHEN, CDR2 SYDVKM, per germline. The V and J ends lost 7 bases and 3 bases, in that order; junction bases with no gene match: 4. CDR3 protein: CASTTGGYYGYTF. CDR3 DNA sequence: TGTGCCAGCACTACAGGGGGGTACTATGGCTACACCTTC.

The chain links TRBV9 to TRBJ1-6; D unclear. Deletions cut 0 bases from V and 10 bases from J, with 8 bases between. CDR3 size: 13 residues. Germline lookup yields CDR1 SGDLS and CDR2 YYNGEE. The CDR3 DNA is TGTGCCAGCAGCGTAGGAGTCCCATCACCCCTCCACTTT. Translating gives CASSVGVPSPLHF. Full variable domain (remainder filled in from reference TRBV9 and TRBJ1-6): DSGVTQTPKHLITATGQRVTLRCSPRSGDLSVYWYQQSLDQGLQFLIQYYNGEERAKGNILERFSAQQFPDLHSELNLSSLELGDSALYFCASSVGVPSPLHFGNGTRLTVT.

The chain has TRBV7-2 and TRBJ1-2; TRBD1 aligns across 11 bases. The germline V gene has CDR1 SGHTA and CDR2 FQGNSA. This CDR3 is built from 15 residues. With 5 bases clipped from V and 4 bases from J, the junction kept 6 bases outside the gene matches. CDR3 region: CASSTRTGGFYGYTF. CDR3 nucleotides: TGTGCCAGCAGCACTCGGACAGGGGGCTTCTATGGCTACACCTTC. Looking up the rest from reference TRBV7-2 and TRBJ1-2 gives the full variable domain: GAGVSQSPSNKVTEKGKDVELRCDPISGHTALYWYRQSLGQGLEFLIYFQGNSAPDKSGLPSDRFSAERTGGSVSTLTIQRTQQEDSAVYLCASSTRTGGFYGYTFGSGTRLTVV.

This rearrangement joins TRBV19 to TRBJ1-5, with TRBD1 matching over 9 bases. Germline V lookup: CDR1 LNHDA, CDR2 SQIVND (reference sequence). Trimming removed 4 bases from V and 0 bases from J; junction bases left unmatched: 4. There are 16 residues in the CDR3. The DNA for the CDR3 is TGTGCCAGTAGTACCTTGGGACAGGGTAGCAATCAGCCCCAGCATTTT. It encodes CASSTLGQGSNQPQHF.

The V call is TRBV4-2, the J call TRBJ2-7; 7 bases are shared with TRBD1. Germline lookup yields CDR1 LGHNA and CDR2 YNFKEQ. The CDR3 sequence is 16 residues long. Trimming took 3 bases from V and 3 from J; bases not matched to a gene: 11. In DNA, the CDR3 is TGTGCCAGCAGCCAGGCTCAAGGACAGGACGTCTACGAGCAGTACTTC. Translating it yields CASSQAQGQDVYEQYF.

The genes are TRBV5-1 and TRBJ1-2, with a tentative D call TRBD1 (6 bases). Germline-derived CDR1 and CDR2 are SGHRS and YFSETQ. V lost 4 bases to trimming and J lost 7 bases, with 11 bases between them. The CDR3 has 12 residues. CDR3 residues: CASSTGQTGYTF. Written as DNA, the CDR3 is TGCGCCAGCAGCACCGGACAGACTGGCTACACCTTC.

The J gene is TRBJ1-1, the V gene TRBV29-1, with D maybe TRBD1 (5 bases). Trimming removed 7 bases at V and 1 base at J, with 13 bases between. Germline V gene lookup returns CDR1 SQVTM and CDR2 ANQGSEA. The CDR3 spans 13 residues. CDR3 sequence reads: CSAAEGANTEAFF. CDR3 DNA: TGCAGCGCTGCGGAAGGGGCGAACACTGAAGCTTTCTTT.

The chain employs TRBV29-1 and TRBJ2-1, with 9 bases fitting TRBD1. This CDR3 has 15 residues. Trimming took 3 bases from V and 4 from J; bases not matched to a gene: 7. Looked up from germline, CDR1 is SQVTM and CDR2 is ANQGSEA. CDR3: CSVETRQGEYNEQFF. CDR3 nucleotides: TGCAGCGTTGAGACCCGACAGGGGGAATACAATGAGCAGTTCTTC.

The chain employs TRBV2 and TRBJ1-1; 9 nucleotides align to TRBD1. Germline-derived CDR1 and CDR2 are SNHLY and FYNNEI. Losses at the gene ends were 7 bases for V and 4 bases for J; bases not matched to a gene: 10. The CDR3 consists of 15 residues. CDR3 sequence: CASMRDRADGTEAFF. In DNA form, the CDR3 reads TGTGCCAGCATGAGGGACAGGGCGGATGGCACTGAAGCTTTCTTT.

This CDR3 is CASSLVGLAGSREQFF. CDR3 DNA: TGTGCCAGCAGCTTAGTGGGGCTAGCGGGGAGCAGAGAGCAGTTCTTC. The J gene is TRBJ2-1, the V gene TRBV7-9; 9 bases are shared with TRBD2. The CDR3 consists of 16 residues. Trimming took 1 base from V and 10 from J; bases not matched to a gene: 11. The germline gives CDR1 SEHNR, CDR2 FQNEAQ (reference sequence).

The J gene is TRBJ1-1, the V gene TRBV6-4, with D possibly being TRBD1 (6 bases). Germline values: CDR1 MRHNA, CDR2 SNTAGT. The CDR3 covers 13 residues. Between the trimmed V and J ends, which lost 6 bases and 1 base, there was a span of 9 bases. CDR3 DNA: TGTGCCAGCAGGCTACAGGGGAACACTGAAGCTTTCTTT. Translation: CASRLQGNTEAFF.

This chain connects TRBV14 to TRBJ1-1; D not certain. Germline assignment: CDR1 SGHDN and CDR2 FVKESK. This CDR3 spans 14 amino acids. V dropped 1 base and J dropped 0 bases, with 6 bases sitting between them. The CDR3 region has the DNA TGTGCCAGCAGCCAAGCTAGATTGAACACTGAAGCTTTCTTT. Protein product: CASSQARLNTEAFF.

This clone is a singleton in its sample. The chain uses TRBV14 and TRBJ1-2; D is possibly TRBD1 (5 bases). Germline assignment: CDR1 SGHDN and CDR2 FVKESK. CDR3 length: 14 residues. The V end lost 0 bases, the J end lost 7 bases, and 12 bases lay between the germline ends. CDR3 residues: CASSQDNRKGGYTF. The CDR3 bases are TGTGCCAGCAGCCAAGATAACAGGAAGGGTGGCTACACCTTC.

The rearrangement joins TRBV5-4 to TRBJ2-2, with D possibly matching TRBD2 (7 bases). Trimming shortened V by 1 base and J by 4 bases, and 20 bases separated the two germline ends. The length of the CDR3 is 18 residues. Germline CDR1 and CDR2: SGHNT and YYREEE (reference sequence). Here the CDR3 DNA reads TGTGCCAGCAGCTTGTCATCCCGGGGGGCCCGTGGCACCGGGGAGCTGTTTTTT. Translating it yields CASSLSSRGARGTGELFF.

The V gene is TRBV4-2, the J gene TRBJ2-6; TRBD2 is a possible D gene (5 bases). V shed 0 bases and J shed 4 bases, with 13 bases lying between them. The V gene's germline CDR1 is LGHNA and CDR2 YNFKEQ. There are 17 residues in the CDR3. In nucleotides, the CDR3 is TGTGCCAGCAGCCAAGACAAGAGGGCGGAGGGGGCCAACGTCCTGACTTTC. Translated: CASSQDKRAEGANVLTF.

The chain uses TRBV5-6 and TRBJ2-4; 7 positions match TRBD2. V was pared by 1 base and J by 7 bases, with 5 bases of the junction left unmatched. CDR1 is SGHDT and CDR2 is YYEEEE in the germline V gene. The CDR3 loop spans 14 amino acids. The CDR3 DNA follows: TGTGCCAGCAGCTTGAGGTACGGGGGGAACATTCAGTACTTC. It specifies CASSLRYGGNIQYF.

The rearrangement links TRBV3-1 (or the pseudogene TRBV3-2) to TRBJ2-7; no clear D. V lost 2 bases, J lost 5 bases, and 10 bases lay in between. The CDR3 is 13 amino acids. Germline values: CDR1 LGHDT, CDR2 YNNKEL (reference sequence). CDR3 in DNA: TGTGCCAGCAGCCAACGAAGGAGCAACGAGCAGTACTTC. It is translated as CASSQRRSNEQYF.

This clone showed up just once. The chain combines TRBV5-1 with TRBJ2-2; TRBD1 agrees at 7 bases. The germline gives CDR1 SGHRS, CDR2 YFSETQ. Trimming cost V 4 bases and J 5 bases; bases outside gene matches: 11. The CDR3 totals 16 residues. CDR3 region: CASSGRGRVRTGELFF. As DNA, the CDR3 is TGCGCCAGCAGCGGAAGGGGGCGGGTGCGAACCGGGGAGCTGTTTTTT.

V is TRBV19 and J is TRBJ2-3; a weak D match, TRBD1 (5 bases). Trimming pared 5 bases from V and 2 bases from J, leaving 11 bases between. Germline CDR1 is LNHDA and CDR2 is SQIVND (reference sequence). The CDR3 spans 14 residues. The CDR3 reads CASSWVGVTDTQYF. The CDR3 coding sequence is TGTGCCAGTAGTTGGGTAGGGGTCACAGATACGCAGTATTTT.

This rearrangement joins TRBV2 to TRBJ1-5; maybe TRBD1 (5 bases). The CDR3 is 15 residues long. V was clipped by 4 bases and J by 0 bases, with 10 bases between them. Germline assignment: CDR1 SNHLY and CDR2 FYNNEI. The CDR3 DNA is TGTGCCAGCAGTGGACAGTCATATAGCAATCAGCCCCAGCATTTT. Translated, it gives CASSGQSYSNQPQHF.